This TCR beta chain was sequenced during a study of blood T cells in healthy people across ages (dated by TCRdb to the mid-2010s). In the study overall: In model experiments, template switching captured about one uniquely barcoded TCR beta cDNA molecule for every two T cells. The study measured age-related changes in TCR beta repertoire diversity using deep sequencing normalized with unique cDNA molecular identifiers. The donors were split into four age groups: young (average about 15 years), middle-aged (about 40), aged (over 55) and long-lived (under 90). To avoid experimental bias, donors of different ages were spread randomly across the sequencing lanes. Two additional independent replicas of 1 million unique cDNA reads from the same blood draw were analyzed for two donors (one aged 18 to 29 and one aged 80 or older).

Study-wide findings and limitations: Because the CMV infection status of the donors was unknown, age-related changes in expanded clonotypes may potentially have been confounded. Estimates of total diversity from one million sequenced T cells were regarded as lower bounds and underestimates. As age increased, observed TCR beta diversity per million T cells dropped in a roughly linear way, and a significant reduction was already evident by age around 41. A strong correlation was found between observed TCR beta diversity and the percentage of naive T cells measured by flow cytometry. Because profiling used bulk unsorted PBMCs, naive and antigen-experienced compartments could not be compared conclusively. Compared with the aged group, the long-lived group had more naive CD4+ T cells, fewer expanded clones and increased TCR diversity, a pattern suggesting age selection.

This clonotype came up many times. What antigen it recognizes has not been identified. No base quality values were provided; no much bigger clone lies one nucleotide off. The protocol used for the library was 5' RACE. Instrument on record: Illumina HiSeq 2500. A second PCR of about 7 to 12 cycles was run with a J-beta primer mix and a sample-barcoded 5' primer. A unique molecular identifier was introduced onto each TCR beta cDNA molecule by a template-switch 5' adaptor carrying 12 random nucleotides. Each sample yielded at least 2.5 million CDR3-containing paired-end reads. The Mint cDNA synthesis kit, primed by a TRBC-specific oligonucleotide, was used to synthesize first-strand cDNA from all RNA. Following uracil-DNA glycosylase treatment, a first 18-cycle PCR with universal primers M1SS and BC2_uni_R was performed on all cDNA. Regarding the original processing steps: For normalization, 1 million high-quality reads were randomly selected from each sample, with every read carrying a distinct molecular identifier. Instead of being binned into consensus sequences, reads with shared molecular identifiers were discarded. MiTCR, run with a Q25 quality threshold and the strictest error-elimination algorithm, handled CDR3 identification, clonotype clustering and error correction. Lower-bound total TCR beta diversity was estimated with a nonparametric unseen species model using Euler transformation. In TCRdb, the public reads were trimmed at Q25 with fastp and aligned with MiXCR, with productive beta chains retained. Every distinct CDR3 protein forms one entry, paired with its most common genes and DNA. In this record, the V and J calls reflect TCRdb's handling and not the investigators' own analysis. The sample table records some 800,000 distinct CDR3 sequences; around 42% of these occur just once. The ten biggest clones cover around 21% of the sample.

Reading from cysteine to phenylalanine, the CDR3 counts 18 amino acids. Left in the record is the CDR3 DNA by itself, 54 bases read in frame from the first base. From the germline V gene, CDR1 is SGHRS and CDR2 is YFSETQ. Trimming leaves V shorter by 4 bases and J shorter by 0 bases, with the junction holding 10 bases beyond the gene matches. The donors were 40 or so Caucasian individuals from Russia, aged 6 to 90 years, who were systemically healthy. Each donor gave roughly 9 milliliters of peripheral blood, drawn into EDTA-treated Vacutainer tubes. Ficoll-Paque density-gradient centrifugation was used to isolate PBMCs, with at least 6.5 million obtained per sample. Trizol reagent was used to extract total RNA from PBMCs, with at least 5 micrograms per sample. For every donor, flow cytometry on a PBMC aliquot measured the percentage of naive CD45RAhigh/CD27high T cells.

The V and J segments used are TRBV5-1 and TRBJ2-3, with 11 central nucleotides matching TRBD2. This TCR was sampled from a man aged 55 to 70 in good health. Input material: blood. The CDR3 in this case is CASSTDSGTSGSTDTQYF. The nucleotide sequence is given as TGCGCCAGCAGCACGGACAGCGGGACTAGCGGAAGCACAGATACGCAGTATTTT.